This record concerns one TCR beta chain sequence. Its antigen remains unidentified. Base qualities are not provided; no much larger clone lies one nucleotide away. The immunoSEQ Assay, a bias-controlled multiplex PCR, was used to amplify TCRbeta CDR3 regions from genomic DNA. Per the source publication's procedure: Nucleated cell counts per sample were estimated from amplification of reference gene primers within the assay. To quantify the absolute abundance of each unique TCRbeta CDR3 rearrangement, sequence reads were collapsed and filtered. Productive Simpson clonality was computed per sample as the square root of Simpson's diversity index over productive rearrangements. The clones in this table, taken by TCRdb from immuneACCESS, are in-frame only. Not every clone is retained; where verified, under half of the shortfall comes from an unresolved V gene, and the cause of the rest is unknown. V, J and clone size derive from that table, while D and trimming were established from the DNA sequence. This sample lists some 350,000 clones; more than 85% were detected once. The ten largest clones take up 3% of the sample.

The collaborating institutions used their own protocols to collect whole blood in K2EDTA tubes. For TCRbeta analysis, collaborator samples were shipped as frozen whole blood, as isolated PBMCs, or as DNA extracted from either sample type. These data come from a study of blood T cell repertoires in COVID-19 (dated by TCRdb to 2018 to 2020). At the level of the whole study: Samples from collaborators originated in the United States, Italy and Spain and spanned both the acute and convalescent phases of COVID-19. The material from the prospective study consisted of cDNA or gDNA derived from T cells, B-cell-depleted T cells, or PBMCs. Deeply sampled blood TCRbeta repertoires from subjects exposed to, actively infected with, or recovered from COVID-19 were included in the dataset. A freely available public database, intended as a resource for researchers studying the immune response to SARS-CoV-2, is where the repertoires were released. Samples came from the ongoing ImmuneRACE study (first 160 participants) plus 1,254 subjects from 6 global collaborators. Sample metadata almost always included a de-identified subject ID, COVID-19 status, age in years and sex. Where available, HLA class I and class II types were taken from metadata supplied by the sample provider and were not determined by assay-based typing. General findings and caveats noted by the study authors: How much clinical and demographic metadata was included differed by source and by participant, and the metadata was provided uncurated.

V is pared back by 4 bases and J by 0 bases, with 9 bases lying between the germline termini. There are 14 amino acids in the CDR3, from cysteine to phenylalanine inclusive. Only the CDR3 DNA is retained, 42 bases long and in frame from the first base. CDR1 and CDR2, per the germline V gene (reference sequence), are MNHEY and SMNVEV. The chain joins TRBV27 to TRBJ1-1; TRBD1 is possibly the D segment (5 matching bases). The sample taken for sequencing was peripheral blood. The sequence was collected from a human donor in a cohort sampled during active COVID-19. The CDR3 in this case is CASSWGGMNTEAFF. The DNA sequence reads TGTGCCAGCAGTTGGGGGGGGATGAACACTGAAGCTTTCTTT.